What follows are 29 T cell receptor beta chains derived from one specimen sequenced in a study of cytomegalovirus exposure and HLA in healthy donors. Libraries were prepared by immunoSEQ multiplex PCR; TCRdb keeps only in-frame clonotypes and omits some of them. The sample yields around 200,000 clones, about 81% seen once. Sequenced sample: PBMCs. These receptors all come from a woman aged 25-40 years in good health and CMV-seronegative.

The genes are TRBV10-2 and TRBJ2-3; TRBD2 might be the D (7 bases). Germline V gene lookup returns CDR1 WSHSY and CDR2 SAAADI. CDR3 length equals 15 residues. The V end was cut by 3 bases, the J end by 3 bases, with 13 bases between. For the CDR3, the DNA is TGCGCCAGCAGTGATGGGGGGGCCGGGACAGATACGCAGTATTTT. Translating gives CASSDGGAGTDTQYF.

This chain connects TRBV18 to TRBJ1-4; TRBD1 aligns across 9 bases. The CDR3 spans 16 residues. The V gene's germline CDR1 is KGHSH and CDR2 LQKENI. V dropped 4 bases and J dropped 3; count of bases not matched to a gene: 6. The CDR3 coding sequence is TGTGCCAGCTCACGGCCGGGACAGGGACCTAATGAAAAACTGTTTTTT. It codes for CASSRPGQGPNEKLFF. The entire variable domain, with the rest obtained from reference TRBV18 and TRBJ1-4, is as follows: NAGVMQNPRHLVRRRGQEARLRCSPMKGHSHVYWYRQLPEEGLKFMVYLQKENIIDESGMPKERFSAEFPKEGPSILRIQQVVRGDSAAYFCASSRPGQGPNEKLFFGSGTQLSVL.

This clone appeared a few times. The CDR3, as DNA: TGTGCCAGCAGCGTTGGACAGGGGGCAATCAATGAGCAGTTCTTC. This sequence encodes CASSVGQGAINEQFF. The chain recombines TRBV9 with TRBJ2-1; TRBD1 matches at 11 bases. Germline-derived CDR1 and CDR2 are SGDLS and YYNGEE. The CDR3 totals 15 residues. V lost 2 bases and J lost 6; bases outside the gene matches: 4.

The sample holds a few counts of this clone. The rearrangement joins TRBV6-1 to TRBJ1-1; 8 nucleotides align to TRBD1. Germline V gene data show CDR1 as MNHNS and CDR2 as SASEGT. The CDR3 loop spans 15 amino acids. After removal of 6 bases from V and 5 bases from J, the junction contained 11 bases not matched to a gene. The CDR3 DNA sequence: TGTGCCAGCAGGCTTACCGCGACAGGGGTTACTGAAGCTTTCTTT. Its protein is CASRLTATGVTEAFF.

V is TRBV28 and J is TRBJ2-7; possibly TRBD1 for D (5 bases). The length of the CDR3 is 14 residues. Germline values: CDR1 MDHEN, CDR2 SYDVKM. Deletions cut 6 bases from V and 2 bases from J, with 14 bases between. CDR3 amino acids: CASSYRQSTYEQYF. Written as DNA, the CDR3 is TGTGCCAGCAGCTATAGACAGAGCACCTACGAGCAGTACTTC.

The chain couples TRBV7-6 to TRBJ1-4, with D possibly matching TRBD1 (6 bases). There are 16 residues in the CDR3. Germline V gene sequence: CDR1 SGHVS, CDR2 FNYEAQ. Deletions cut 7 bases from V and 3 bases from J, with 18 bases between. CDR3 nucleotides: TGTGCCAGCACTCTATTGGGGGCTGGGTCTAATGAAAAACTGTTTTTT. Translating it yields CASTLLGAGSNEKLFF.

The chain is built from TRBV29-1 and TRBJ2-1, with 10 bases fitting TRBD2. With V trimmed by 3 bases and J by 0 bases, 17 bases remained unmatched. This CDR3 spans 20 amino acids. Germline V lookup: CDR1 SQVTM, CDR2 ANQGSEA. The CDR3 DNA reads TGCAGCGTTGAGTCCGGCAGTACTTGGACTAGCGGCAGCTCCTACAATGAGCAGTTCTTC. It is translated as CSVESGSTWTSGSSYNEQFF.

V and J are TRBV29-1 and TRBJ2-4, with 12 bases aligning to TRBD2. The length of the CDR3 is 17 residues. The junction had 10 bases not matched to a gene; V was cut back by 7 bases and J by 0 bases. Germline-derived CDR1 and CDR2 are SQVTM and ANQGSEA. In DNA form, the CDR3 reads TGCAGCGCGAGCCGCCTAGCGGGAGGGTCAGCCAAAAACATTCAGTACTTC. Translated: CSASRLAGGSAKNIQYF.

The rearrangement uses TRBV5-1 and TRBJ2-6, with TRBD1 as a possible D gene (5 bases). V was shortened by 7 bases and J by 1 base, with 12 bases between the two germline ends. This CDR3 has 15 amino acids. Germline V CDR1 and CDR2: SGHRS, YFSETQ. For the CDR3, the DNA is TGCGCCAGCGAGAAGGGGCTTTCTGGGGCCAACGTCCTGACTTTC. It is translated as CASEKGLSGANVLTF.

This chain joins TRBV5-1 and TRBJ1-4; D perhaps matches TRBD1 (5 bases). Trimming removed 4 bases from V and 11 bases from J, with 24 bases in between. The CDR3 spans 16 residues. Germline V gene lookup returns CDR1 SGHRS and CDR2 YFSETQ. The CDR3: CASSGAGISTRRKLFF. The CDR3 region has the DNA TGCGCCAGCAGCGGTGCAGGGATTTCCACCCGGCGGAAACTGTTTTTT.

V is TRBV7-6 and J is TRBJ2-1, with 8 bases fitting TRBD1. Germline-derived CDR1 and CDR2 are SGHVS and FNYEAQ. The CDR3 is 16 residues long. Trimming took 5 bases from V and 1 from J; bases not matched to a gene: 7. The CDR3 bases are TGTGCCAGCAGCCCCCGGACAGGGTTATCCTACAATGAGCAGTTCTTC. Residues: CASSPRTGLSYNEQFF.

The rearrangement uses TRBV18 and TRBJ2-7, with 11 bases that match TRBD2. Germline V gene data show CDR1 as KGHSH and CDR2 as LQKENI. The junction had 7 bases not matched to a gene; V was cut back by 3 bases and J by 3 bases. The CDR3 covers 16 residues. For the CDR3, the DNA is TGTGCCAGCTCACCGAGCCTAGCGGGGGGAAACTACGAGCAGTACTTC. It specifies CASSPSLAGGNYEQYF.

J is TRBJ2-2 and V is TRBV5-4; possible D gene TRBD1, 6 bases. This CDR3 region has 14 residues. CDR1 is SGHNT, CDR2 YYREEE, per germline (reference sequence). Trimming cost V 2 bases and J 5 bases, with 10 bases left between them. In nucleotides, the CDR3 is TGTGCCAGCAGCTTACAGGGAAATACCGGGGAGCTGTTTTTT. This encodes CASSLQGNTGELFF.

J is TRBJ2-7 and V is TRBV11-2; TRBD2 is a possible D gene (5 bases). The V and J ends lost 3 bases and 2 bases respectively, with 5 bases between them. CDR3 length: 12 residues. Germline-derived CDR1 and CDR2 are SGHAT and FQNNGV. CDR3 sequence: CASSLGAYEQYF. The CDR3 region has the DNA TGTGCCAGCAGCTTGGGAGCCTACGAGCAGTACTTC.

The chain carries TRBV21-1 and TRBJ1-1. TRBV21-1 is reported as a pseudogene. The CDR3 runs 17 residues. The CDR3 loop reads CASSKRPFFGEYTEAFF. The CDR3 bases are TGTGCCAGCAGCAAAAGGCCCTTTTTCGGGGAATACACTGAAGCTTTCTTT.

CDR3 sequence reads: CASSSGLAGAALSYEQYF. CDR3 nucleotide sequence: TGTGCCAGCAGCTCGGGACTAGCGGGGGCCGCCCTCTCCTACGAGCAGTACTTC. The chain uses TRBV5-4 and TRBJ2-7; 14 bases agree with TRBD2. V was clipped by 3 bases and J by 0 bases; unmatched bases: 8. CDR3 size: 18 residues. Germline CDR1 SGHNT, CDR2 YYREEE (reference sequence).

This clone was counted only a few times. This chain uses TRBV5-1 with TRBJ2-7, with a possible D match to TRBD1 (6 bases). Between the trimmed V and J ends, which lost 4 bases and 0 bases, there was a span of 17 bases. The CDR3 consists of 16 residues. The germline V gene has CDR1 SGHRS and CDR2 YFSETQ. CDR3 loop: CASSQGTIGYSYEQYF. In nucleotides, the CDR3 is TGCGCCAGCAGCCAGGGGACAATTGGATACTCCTACGAGCAGTACTTC. Full variable domain (rest looked up from reference TRBV5-1 and TRBJ2-7): KAGVTQTPRYLIKTRGQQVTLSCSPISGHRSVSWYQQTPGQGLQFLFEYFSETQRNKGNFPGRFSGRQFSNSRSEMNVSTLELGDSALYLCASSQGTIGYSYEQYFGPGTRLTVT.

This clone was seen only once. V usage is TRBV7-9 and J usage is TRBJ1-2; the match to TRBD1 covers 10 bases. The V and J ends lost 4 bases and 7 bases, in that order; junction bases with no gene match: 3. This CDR3 is 13 amino acids long. Germline CDR1 reads SEHNR; CDR2 reads FQNEAQ (reference sequence). The CDR3: CASSWDRGFGYTF. The CDR3, as DNA: TGTGCCAGCAGCTGGGACAGGGGCTTTGGCTACACCTTC.

The genes are TRBV11-3 and TRBJ2-1; weak D call: TRBD2 (5 bases). Germline-derived CDR1 and CDR2 are SGHNT and YENEEA. This CDR3 spans 13 amino acids. Trimming shortened V by 6 bases and J by 6 bases, and 12 bases separated the two germline ends. The chain's CDR3 is CASSWRRGNEQFF. The CDR3 DNA is TGTGCCAGCAGTTGGAGACGGGGCAATGAGCAGTTCTTC. The full variable domain, rest sourced from reference TRBV11-3 and TRBJ2-1, is EAGVVQSPRYKIIEKKQPVAFWCNPISGHNTLYWYLQNLGQGPELLIRYENEEAVDDSQLPKDRFSAERLKGVDSTLKIQPAELGDSAVYLCASSWRRGNEQFFGPGTRLTVL.

The chain links TRBV5-8 to TRBJ2-7; unclear D gene. Germline V CDR1 and CDR2: SGHTS, YDEGEE. The V and J ends lost 0 bases and 7 bases respectively, with 5 bases between them. CDR3 length equals 11 residues. The CDR3 spells CASSLGGEQYF. CDR3 DNA sequence: TGTGCCAGCAGCTTGGGAGGAGAGCAGTACTTC. The variable domain in full, with the rest retrieved from reference TRBV5-8 and TRBJ2-7, is EAGVTQSPTHLIKTRGQQATLRCSPISGHTSVYWYQQALGLGLQFLLWYDEGEERNRGNFPPRFSGRQFPNYSSELNVNALELEDSALYLCASSLGGEQYFGPGTRLTVT.

The chain couples TRBV30 to TRBJ1-1; 8 nucleotides align to TRBD1. The trim removed 5 bases at V and 3 bases at J, leaving 11 bases unmatched. This CDR3 region has 15 residues. Germline CDR1 is GTSNPN and CDR2 is SVGIG (reference sequence). DNA for the CDR3: TGTGCCTGGCAACCCAACGACAGGGGATACACTGAAGCTTTCTTT. Translation: CAWQPNDRGYTEAFF. Complete variable domain (other parts from reference TRBV30 and TRBJ1-1): SQTIHQWPATLVQPVGSPLSLECTVEGTSNPNLYWYRQAAGRGLQLLFYSVGIGQISSEVPQNLSASRPQDRQFILSSKKLLLSDSGFYLCAWQPNDRGYTEAFFGQGTRLTVV.

The chain is built from TRBV14 and TRBJ1-2; D unclear. Trimming stripped 4 bases from V and 3 bases from J, with 9 bases between. From germline, CDR1 is SGHDN and CDR2 FVKESK. This CDR3 region has 13 residues. The CDR3 DNA follows: TGTGCCAGCAGCCCCCAAACTGACTATGGCTACACCTTC. Translated: CASSPQTDYGYTF.

The CDR3 here is CASSTTSGSSYEQYF. The CDR3 DNA reads as TGTGCCAGCAGCACAACTAGCGGGAGCTCCTACGAGCAGTACTTC. The chain recombines TRBV11-2 with TRBJ2-7; 11 nucleotides align to TRBD2. The CDR3 consists of 15 residues. Germline V gene lookup returns CDR1 SGHAT and CDR2 FQNNGV. V lost 5 bases to trimming and J lost 0 bases; unmatched junction nucleotides: 3.

This clone showed up just a few times. The chain employs TRBV5-5 and TRBJ1-5; D remains unclear. The V gene lost 1 base and the J gene lost 6 bases, with 17 bases spanning the gap. This CDR3 contains 16 residues. The germline CDR1 and CDR2 sequences are SGHKS and YYEKEE (reference sequence). As DNA, the CDR3 is TGTGCCAGCAGCTTGTTCGGTGGCGGGGTGTCTCAGCCCCAGCATTTT. This sequence encodes CASSLFGGGVSQPQHF.

This clone was observed a few times. The chain employs TRBV28 and TRBJ2-7, with TRBD2 matching 9 bases. Looked up from germline, CDR1 is MDHEN and CDR2 is SYDVKM. The J segment lost 3 bases and the V segment lost 6 bases, leaving 15 bases of the junction unmatched. The CDR3 sequence is 17 residues long. This CDR3 is CASRLSHGTSYIYEQYF. CDR3 sequence (DNA): TGTGCCAGCAGGCTATCCCATGGGACTAGCTATATCTACGAGCAGTACTTC.

CDR3 protein: CASSGGQGGTQYF. Here the CDR3 DNA reads TGCGCCAGCAGCGGAGGACAGGGAGGGACCCAGTACTTC. The V call is TRBV5-1, the J call TRBJ2-5; TRBD1 agrees at 8 bases. The CDR3 is 13 residues long. The germline gives CDR1 SGHRS, CDR2 YFSETQ. With 4 bases clipped from V and 7 bases from J, the junction kept 6 bases outside the gene matches.

The chain employs TRBV6-1 and TRBJ2-5; 7 bases align to TRBD2. The CDR3 covers 15 residues. CDR1 and CDR2 (germline): MNHNS, SASEGT. V trimming: 4 bases; J trimming: 4 bases; junction bases outside the gene matches: 9. In nucleotides, the CDR3 is TGTGCCAGCAGTGTAGGACTAGTGGGGGTAGAGACCCAGTACTTC. Translation gives CASSVGLVGVETQYF.

The chain recombines TRBV6-5 with TRBJ1-1; TRBD1 agrees at 8 bases. Germline V CDR1 and CDR2: MNHEY, SVGAGI. The CDR3 has 15 amino acids. J was trimmed by 0 bases and V by 3 bases; bases with no gene match: 3. CDR3 residues: CASSYDRGMNTEAFF. The CDR3 DNA sequence: TGTGCCAGCAGTTATGACAGGGGCATGAACACTGAAGCTTTCTTT.

The rearrangement joins TRBV27 to TRBJ1-6; a weak D match, TRBD1 (6 bases). The CDR3 totals 16 residues. Looked up from germline, CDR1 is MNHEY and CDR2 is SMNVEV (reference sequence). V gave up 2 bases and J gave up 9 bases, with 17 bases separating them. CDR3 amino acids: CASSLPDRLGGSPLHF. CDR3 bases: TGTGCCAGCAGTTTACCCGACAGGCTTGGAGGTTCACCCCTCCACTTT.